This entry lists 2 T cell receptor beta chains sequenced from one sample in a study of T cell responses to AZD1222 COVID-19 vaccine. Assay: immunoSEQ multiplex PCR; the TCRdb copy retains only in-frame clones and omits some. The sample has 80,000 to 100,000 clones, around 91% seen once; the top ten hold more than 2%. The sample was peripheral blood, taken 28 days after the second AZD1222 dose. These receptors all stem from an adult who received the AZD1222 COVID-19 vaccine.

This clone was counted between two and nine times. The V and J genes are TRBV6-5 and TRBJ2-7; 8 nucleotides align to TRBD2. Trimming removed 0 bases from V and 3 bases from J; junction bases left unmatched: 7. The CDR3 covers 16 residues. CDR1 MNHEY and CDR2 SVGAGI come from the germline V gene. CDR3 residues: CASSYSKSGGNYEQYF. The CDR3 DNA reads as TGTGCCAGCAGTTACTCGAAAAGCGGGGGAAACTACGAGCAGTACTTC.

The chain couples TRBV29-1 to TRBJ2-5, with D possibly matching TRBD1 (5 bases). The CDR3 is 12 residues long. CDR1 is SQVTM and CDR2 is ANQGSEA in the germline V gene. The germline V and J ends were trimmed by 8 bases and 1 base, with 11 bases remaining between them. CDR3 DNA: TGCAGCTACGGACAACCCCAAGAGACCCAGTACTTC. Its translation is CSYGQPQETQYF.